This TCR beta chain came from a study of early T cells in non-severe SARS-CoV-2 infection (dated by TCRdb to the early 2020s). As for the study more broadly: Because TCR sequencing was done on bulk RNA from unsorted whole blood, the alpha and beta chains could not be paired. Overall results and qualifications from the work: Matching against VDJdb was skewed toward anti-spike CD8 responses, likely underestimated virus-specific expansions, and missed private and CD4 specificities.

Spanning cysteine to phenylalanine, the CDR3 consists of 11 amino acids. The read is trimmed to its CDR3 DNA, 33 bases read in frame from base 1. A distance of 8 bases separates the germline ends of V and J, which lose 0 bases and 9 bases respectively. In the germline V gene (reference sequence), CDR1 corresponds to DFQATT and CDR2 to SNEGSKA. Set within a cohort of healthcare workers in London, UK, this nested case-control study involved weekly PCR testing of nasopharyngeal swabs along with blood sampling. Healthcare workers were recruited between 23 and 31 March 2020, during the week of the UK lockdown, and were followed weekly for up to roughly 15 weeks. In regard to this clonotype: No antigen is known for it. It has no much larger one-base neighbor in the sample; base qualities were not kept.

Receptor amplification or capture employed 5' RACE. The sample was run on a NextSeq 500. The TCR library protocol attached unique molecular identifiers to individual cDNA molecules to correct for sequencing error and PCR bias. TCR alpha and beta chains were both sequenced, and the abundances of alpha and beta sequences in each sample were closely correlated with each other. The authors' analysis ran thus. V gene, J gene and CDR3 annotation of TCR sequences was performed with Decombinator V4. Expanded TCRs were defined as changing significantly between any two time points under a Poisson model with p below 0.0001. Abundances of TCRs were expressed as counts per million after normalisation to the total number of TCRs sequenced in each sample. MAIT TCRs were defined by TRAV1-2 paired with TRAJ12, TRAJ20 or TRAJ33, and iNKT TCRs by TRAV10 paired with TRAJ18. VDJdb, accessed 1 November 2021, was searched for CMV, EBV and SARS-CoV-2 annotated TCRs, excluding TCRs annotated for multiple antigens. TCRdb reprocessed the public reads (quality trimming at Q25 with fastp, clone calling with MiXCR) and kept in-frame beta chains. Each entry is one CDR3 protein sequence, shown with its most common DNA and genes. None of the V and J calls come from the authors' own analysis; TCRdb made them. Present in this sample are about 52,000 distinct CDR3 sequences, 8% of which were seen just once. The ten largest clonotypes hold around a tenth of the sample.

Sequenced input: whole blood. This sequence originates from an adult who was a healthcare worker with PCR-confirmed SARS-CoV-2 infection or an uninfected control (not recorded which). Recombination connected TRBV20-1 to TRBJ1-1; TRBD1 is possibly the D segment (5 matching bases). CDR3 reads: CSARDRVQAFF. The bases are TGCAGTGCTAGAGACAGGGTGCAAGCTTTCTTT.